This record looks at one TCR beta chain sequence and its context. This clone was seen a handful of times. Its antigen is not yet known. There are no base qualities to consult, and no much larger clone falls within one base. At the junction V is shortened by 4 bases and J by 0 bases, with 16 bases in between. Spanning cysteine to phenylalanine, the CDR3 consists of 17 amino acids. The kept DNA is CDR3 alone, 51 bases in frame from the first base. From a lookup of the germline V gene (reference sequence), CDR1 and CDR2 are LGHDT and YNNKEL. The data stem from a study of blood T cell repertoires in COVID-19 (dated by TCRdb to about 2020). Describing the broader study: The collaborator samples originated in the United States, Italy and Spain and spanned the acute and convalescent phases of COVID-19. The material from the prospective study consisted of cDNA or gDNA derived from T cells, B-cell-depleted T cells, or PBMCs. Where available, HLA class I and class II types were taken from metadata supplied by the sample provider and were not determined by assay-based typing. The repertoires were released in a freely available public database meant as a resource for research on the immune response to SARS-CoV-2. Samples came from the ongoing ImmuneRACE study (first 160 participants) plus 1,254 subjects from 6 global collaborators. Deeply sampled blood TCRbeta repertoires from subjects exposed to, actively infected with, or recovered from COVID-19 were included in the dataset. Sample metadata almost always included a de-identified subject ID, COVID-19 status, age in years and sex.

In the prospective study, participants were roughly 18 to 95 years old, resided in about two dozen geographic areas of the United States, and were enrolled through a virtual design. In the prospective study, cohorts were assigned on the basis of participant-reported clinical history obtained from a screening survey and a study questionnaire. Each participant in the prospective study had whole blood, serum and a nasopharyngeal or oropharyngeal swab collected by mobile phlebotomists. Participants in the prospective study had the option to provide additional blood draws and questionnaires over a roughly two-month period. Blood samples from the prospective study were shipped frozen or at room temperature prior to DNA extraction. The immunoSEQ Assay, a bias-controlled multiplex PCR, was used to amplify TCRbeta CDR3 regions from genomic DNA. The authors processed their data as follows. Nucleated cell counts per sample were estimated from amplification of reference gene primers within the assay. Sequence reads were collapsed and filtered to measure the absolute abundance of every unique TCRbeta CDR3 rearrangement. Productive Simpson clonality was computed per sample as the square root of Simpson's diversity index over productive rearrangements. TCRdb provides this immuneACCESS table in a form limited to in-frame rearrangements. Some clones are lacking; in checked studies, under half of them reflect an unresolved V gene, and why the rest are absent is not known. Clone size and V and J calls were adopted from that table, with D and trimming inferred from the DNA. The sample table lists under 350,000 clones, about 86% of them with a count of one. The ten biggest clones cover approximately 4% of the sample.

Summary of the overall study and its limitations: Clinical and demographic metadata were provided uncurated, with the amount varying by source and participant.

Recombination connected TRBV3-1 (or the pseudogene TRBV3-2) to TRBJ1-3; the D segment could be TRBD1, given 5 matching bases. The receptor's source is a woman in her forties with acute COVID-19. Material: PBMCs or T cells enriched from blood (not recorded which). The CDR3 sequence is CASSPVVGGSSGNTIYF. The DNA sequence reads TGTGCCAGCAGCCCGGTCGTCGGGGGGAGCTCTGGAAACACCATATATTTT.